This T cell receptor (beta chain) originates from a study of T cell responses to AZD1222 COVID-19 vaccine. The method was immunoSEQ multiplex PCR; TCRdb's version includes in-frame clones alone and lacks a portion of them. The sample holds 150,000 to 200,000 clones; roughly 93% are singletons and the top ten take about 9%. The input for sequencing was peripheral blood, taken on day 0 of AZD1222 vaccination. The receptor was derived from an adult in good health.

The CDR3 DNA reads TGTGCCAGCAGCACCAGACAGGACCGGGGTGGCTACACCTTC. This gives the protein CASSTRQDRGGYTF. This chain uses TRBV9 with TRBJ1-2; the D gene is possibly TRBD1 (6 bases). Between the trimmed V and J ends, which lost 4 bases and 7 bases, there was a span of 17 bases. The CDR3 length is 14 residues. Per the germline V gene, CDR1 is SGDLS and CDR2 is YYNGEE.